This TCR beta chain is from a study of cytomegalovirus exposure and HLA in healthy donors. PCR was performed using 60 Vbeta and 13 Jbeta primers. Sequencing used immunoSEQ multiplex PCR; TCRdb keeps in-frame clones, though not all of them. The sample records over 150,000 clones, approximately 75% being singletons. Looked up from germline, CDR1 is MNHEY and CDR2 is SVGAGI. With 8 bases clipped from V and 4 bases from J, the junction kept 8 bases outside the gene matches. There are 13 residues in the CDR3. The rearrangement uses TRBV6-5 and TRBJ2-7; 7 positions match TRBD1. The TCR sequence derives from a man aged 25-45 years in good health and CMV-seropositive. Sequencing was performed on PBMCs. CDR3 in amino acids: CASGVTGPYEQYF. The CDR3 DNA is TGTGCCAGCGGGGTGACAGGGCCATACGAGCAGTACTTC.